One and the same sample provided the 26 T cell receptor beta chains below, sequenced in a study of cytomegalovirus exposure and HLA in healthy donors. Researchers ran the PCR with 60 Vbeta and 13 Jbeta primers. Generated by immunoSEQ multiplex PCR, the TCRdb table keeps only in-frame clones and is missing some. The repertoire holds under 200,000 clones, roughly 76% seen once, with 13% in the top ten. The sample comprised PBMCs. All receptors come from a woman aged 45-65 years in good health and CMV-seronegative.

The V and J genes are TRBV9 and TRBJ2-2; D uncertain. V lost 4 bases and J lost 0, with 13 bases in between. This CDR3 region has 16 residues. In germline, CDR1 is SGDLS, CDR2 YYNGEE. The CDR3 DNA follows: TGTGCCAGCAGCCCCCTCCGCAGCGCGAACACCGGGGAGCTGTTTTTT. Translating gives CASSPLRSANTGELFF.

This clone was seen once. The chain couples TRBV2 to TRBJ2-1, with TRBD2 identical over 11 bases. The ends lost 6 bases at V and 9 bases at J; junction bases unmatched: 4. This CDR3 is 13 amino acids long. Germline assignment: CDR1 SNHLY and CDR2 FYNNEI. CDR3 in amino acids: CASRTSGVSEQFF. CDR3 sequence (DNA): TGTGCCAGCAGGACTAGCGGGGTTAGTGAGCAGTTCTTC.

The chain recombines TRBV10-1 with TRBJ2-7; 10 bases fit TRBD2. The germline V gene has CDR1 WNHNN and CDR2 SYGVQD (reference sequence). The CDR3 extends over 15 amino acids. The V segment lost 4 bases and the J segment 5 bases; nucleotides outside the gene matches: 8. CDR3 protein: CASSARAGGVDEQYF. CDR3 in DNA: TGCGCCAGCAGTGCCCGAGCGGGGGGGGTCGACGAGCAGTACTTC.

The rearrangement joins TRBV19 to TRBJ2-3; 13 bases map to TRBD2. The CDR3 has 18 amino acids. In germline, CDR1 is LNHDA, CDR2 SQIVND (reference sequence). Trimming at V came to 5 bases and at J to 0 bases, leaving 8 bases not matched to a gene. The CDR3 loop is CASSPRLAGGSSTDTQYF. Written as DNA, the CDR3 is TGTGCCAGTAGTCCCCGACTAGCGGGGGGCTCTAGCACAGATACGCAGTATTTT.

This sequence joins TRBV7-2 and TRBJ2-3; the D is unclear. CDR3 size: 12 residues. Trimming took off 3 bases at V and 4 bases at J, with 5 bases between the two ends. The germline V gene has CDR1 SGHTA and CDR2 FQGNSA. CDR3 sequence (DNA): TGTGCCAGCAGCTTTAGTGCAGATACGCAGTATTTT. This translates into CASSFSADTQYF.

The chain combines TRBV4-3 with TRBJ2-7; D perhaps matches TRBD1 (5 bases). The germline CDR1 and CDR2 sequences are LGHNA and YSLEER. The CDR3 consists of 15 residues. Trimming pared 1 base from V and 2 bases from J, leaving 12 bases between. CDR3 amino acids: CASSQAWGQTYEQYF. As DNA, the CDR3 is TGCGCCAGCAGCCAAGCCTGGGGCCAAACCTACGAGCAGTACTTC.

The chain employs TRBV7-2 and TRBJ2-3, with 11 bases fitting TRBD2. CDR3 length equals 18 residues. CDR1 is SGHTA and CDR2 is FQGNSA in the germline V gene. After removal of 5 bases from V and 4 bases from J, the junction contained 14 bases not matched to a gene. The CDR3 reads CASSARAKLAGVADTQYF. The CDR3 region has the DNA TGTGCCAGCAGCGCCCGGGCAAAACTAGCGGGGGTAGCAGATACGCAGTATTTT.

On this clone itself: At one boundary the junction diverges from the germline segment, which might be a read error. The DNA for the CDR3 is TGTGGGACAGGGGGGAATCAGCCCCAGCATTTT. This translates into CGTGGNQPQHF. This rearrangement joins TRBV20-1 to TRBJ1-5, with 11 positions matching TRBD1. The germline CDR1 and CDR2 sequences are DFQATT and SNEGSKA (reference sequence). CDR3 size: 11 residues.

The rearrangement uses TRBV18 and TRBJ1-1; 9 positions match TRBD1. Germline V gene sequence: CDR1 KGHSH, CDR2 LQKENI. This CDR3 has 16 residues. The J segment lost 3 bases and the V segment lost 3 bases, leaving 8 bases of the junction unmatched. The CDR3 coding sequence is TGTGCCAGCTCACCCAGGACAGGGGCGGAGGACACTGAAGCTTTCTTT. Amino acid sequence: CASSPRTGAEDTEAFF.

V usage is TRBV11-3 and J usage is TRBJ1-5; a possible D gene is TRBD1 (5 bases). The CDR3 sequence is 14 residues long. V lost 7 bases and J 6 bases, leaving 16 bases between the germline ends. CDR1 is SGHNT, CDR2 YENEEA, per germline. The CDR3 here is CASTAGSKGQPQHF. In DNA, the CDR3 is TGTGCCAGCACCGCAGGGTCTAAAGGTCAGCCCCAGCATTTT.

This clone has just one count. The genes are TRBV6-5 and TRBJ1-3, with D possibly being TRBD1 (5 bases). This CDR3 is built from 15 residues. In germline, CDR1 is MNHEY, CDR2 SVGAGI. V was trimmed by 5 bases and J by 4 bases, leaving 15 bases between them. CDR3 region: CASSTRTISGNTIYF. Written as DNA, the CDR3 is TGTGCCAGCAGTACCAGGACAATTTCGGGAAACACCATATATTTT.

The CDR3 protein is CASSLDWDTEAFF. The CDR3 DNA reads as TGTGCCAGCAGCCTAGACTGGGACACTGAAGCTTTCTTT. The chain employs TRBV7-3 and TRBJ1-1; D remains unclear. V lost 5 bases, J lost 3 bases, and 10 bases lay in between. CDR1 is SGHTA, CDR2 FQGTGA, per germline. The CDR3 is 13 amino acids. The whole variable domain, filled in from reference TRBV7-3 and TRBJ1-1, reads GAGVSQTPSNKVTEKGKYVELRCDPISGHTALYWYRQSLGQGPEFLIYFQGTGAADDSGLPNDRFFAVRPEGSVSTLKIQRTERGDSAVYLCASSLDWDTEAFFGQGTRLTVV.

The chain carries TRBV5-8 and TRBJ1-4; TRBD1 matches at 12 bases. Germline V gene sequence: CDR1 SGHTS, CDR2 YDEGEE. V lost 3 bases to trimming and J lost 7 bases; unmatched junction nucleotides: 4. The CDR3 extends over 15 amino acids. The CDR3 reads CASSSGDRGREKLFF. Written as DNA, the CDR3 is TGTGCCAGCAGCTCGGGGGACAGGGGGCGTGAAAAACTGTTTTTT. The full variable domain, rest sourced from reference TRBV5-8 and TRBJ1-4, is EAGVTQSPTHLIKTRGQQATLRCSPISGHTSVYWYQQALGLGLQFLLWYDEGEERNRGNFPPRFSGRQFPNYSSELNVNALELEDSALYLCASSSGDRGREKLFFGSGTQLSVL.

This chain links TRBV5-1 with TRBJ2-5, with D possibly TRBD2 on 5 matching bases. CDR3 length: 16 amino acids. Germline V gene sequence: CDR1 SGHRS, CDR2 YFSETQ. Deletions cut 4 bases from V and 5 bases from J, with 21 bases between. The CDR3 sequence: CASSPEAGSRGETQYF. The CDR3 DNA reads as TGCGCCAGCAGCCCCGAGGCTGGGTCTAGAGGGGAGACCCAGTACTTC.

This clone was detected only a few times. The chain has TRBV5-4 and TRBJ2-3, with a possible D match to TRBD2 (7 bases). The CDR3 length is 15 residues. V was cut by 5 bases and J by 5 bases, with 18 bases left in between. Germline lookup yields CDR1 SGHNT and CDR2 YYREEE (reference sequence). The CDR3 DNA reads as TGTGCCAGCAGTTTTACGGGGGGCGGGGTAGATACGCAGTATTTT. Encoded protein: CASSFTGGGVDTQYF. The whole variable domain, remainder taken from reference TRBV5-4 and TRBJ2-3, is ETGVTQSPTHLIKTRGQQVTLRCSSQSGHNTVSWYQQALGQGPQFIFQYYREEENGRGNFPPRFSGLQFPNYSSELNVNALELDDSALYLCASSFTGGGVDTQYFGPGTRLTVL.

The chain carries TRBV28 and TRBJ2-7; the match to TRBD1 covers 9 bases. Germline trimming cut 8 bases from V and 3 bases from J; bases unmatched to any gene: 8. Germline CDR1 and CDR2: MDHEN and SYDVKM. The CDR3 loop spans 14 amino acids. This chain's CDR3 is CASVSNRGLYEQYF. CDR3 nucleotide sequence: TGTGCCAGCGTAAGCAACAGGGGGCTCTACGAGCAGTACTTC. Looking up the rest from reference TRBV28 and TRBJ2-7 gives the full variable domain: DVKVTQSSRYLVKRTGEKVFLECVQDMDHENMFWYRQDPGLGLRLIYFSYDVKMKEKGDIPEGYSVSREKKERFSLILESASTNQTSMYLCASVSNRGLYEQYFGPGTRLTVT.

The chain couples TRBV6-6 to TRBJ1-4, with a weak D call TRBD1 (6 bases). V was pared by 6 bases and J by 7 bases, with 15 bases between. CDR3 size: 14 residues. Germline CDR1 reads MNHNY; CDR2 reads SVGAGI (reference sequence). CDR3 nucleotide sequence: TGTGCCAGCAGGGTGACAGGCGTTGGTGAAAAACTGTTTTTT. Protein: CASRVTGVGEKLFF.

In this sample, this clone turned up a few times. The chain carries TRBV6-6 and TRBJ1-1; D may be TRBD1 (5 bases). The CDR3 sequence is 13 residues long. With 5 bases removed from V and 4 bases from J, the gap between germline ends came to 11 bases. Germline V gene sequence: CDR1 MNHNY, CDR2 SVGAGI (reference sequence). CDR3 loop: CASSRSGRTEAFF. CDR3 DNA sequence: TGTGCCAGCAGTCGTTCAGGGCGCACTGAAGCTTTCTTT.

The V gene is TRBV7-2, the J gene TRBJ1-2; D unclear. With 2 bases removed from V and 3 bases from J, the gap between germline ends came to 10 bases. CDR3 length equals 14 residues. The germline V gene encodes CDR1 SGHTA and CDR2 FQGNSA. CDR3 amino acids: CASSLPPLDYGYTF. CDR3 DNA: TGTGCCAGCAGCTTACCTCCGTTAGACTATGGCTACACCTTC.

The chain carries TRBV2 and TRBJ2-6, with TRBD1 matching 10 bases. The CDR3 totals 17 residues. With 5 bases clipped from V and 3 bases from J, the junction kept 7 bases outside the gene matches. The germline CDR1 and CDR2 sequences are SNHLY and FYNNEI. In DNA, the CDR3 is TGTGCCAGCAGTCCGGGACAGGGGATCGTTGGGGCCAACGTCCTGACTTTC. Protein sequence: CASSPGQGIVGANVLTF. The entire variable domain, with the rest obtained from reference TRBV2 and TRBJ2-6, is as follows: EPEVTQTPSHQVTQMGQEVILRCVPISNHLYFYWYRQILGQKVEFLVSFYNNEISEKSEIFDDQFSVERPDGSNFTLKIRSTKLEDSAMYFCASSPGQGIVGANVLTFGAGSRLTVL.

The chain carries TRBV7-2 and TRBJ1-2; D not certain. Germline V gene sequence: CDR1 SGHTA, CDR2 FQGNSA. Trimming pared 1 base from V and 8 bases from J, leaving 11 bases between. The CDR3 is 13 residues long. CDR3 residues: CASSLGQEGGYTF. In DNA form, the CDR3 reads TGTGCCAGCAGCTTAGGTCAGGAAGGAGGCTACACCTTC. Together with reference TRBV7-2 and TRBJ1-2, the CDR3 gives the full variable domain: GAGVSQSPSNKVTEKGKDVELRCDPISGHTALYWYRQSLGQGLEFLIYFQGNSAPDKSGLPSDRFSAERTGGSVSTLTIQRTQQEDSAVYLCASSLGQEGGYTFGSGTRLTVV.

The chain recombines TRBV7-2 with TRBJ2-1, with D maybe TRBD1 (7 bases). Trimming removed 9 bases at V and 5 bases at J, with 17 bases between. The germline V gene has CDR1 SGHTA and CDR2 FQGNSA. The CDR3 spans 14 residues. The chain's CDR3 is CASLTQGGHNEQFF. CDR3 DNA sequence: TGTGCCAGTCTAACGCAGGGGGGTCACAATGAGCAGTTCTTC.

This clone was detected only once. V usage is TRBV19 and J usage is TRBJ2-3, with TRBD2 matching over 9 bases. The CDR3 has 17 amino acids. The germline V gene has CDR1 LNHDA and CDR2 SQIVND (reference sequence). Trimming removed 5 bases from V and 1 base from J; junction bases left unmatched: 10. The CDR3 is CASSPLRQRGGTDTQYF. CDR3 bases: TGTGCCAGTAGTCCCCTGAGGCAGCGGGGGGGCACAGATACGCAGTATTTT.

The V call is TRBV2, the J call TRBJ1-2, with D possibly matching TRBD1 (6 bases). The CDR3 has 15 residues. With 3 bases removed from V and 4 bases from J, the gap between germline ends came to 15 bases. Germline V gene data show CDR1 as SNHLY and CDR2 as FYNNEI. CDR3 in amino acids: CASSDPGQGSYGYTF. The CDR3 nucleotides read TGTGCCAGCAGTGACCCGGGGCAGGGGTCCTATGGCTACACCTTC.

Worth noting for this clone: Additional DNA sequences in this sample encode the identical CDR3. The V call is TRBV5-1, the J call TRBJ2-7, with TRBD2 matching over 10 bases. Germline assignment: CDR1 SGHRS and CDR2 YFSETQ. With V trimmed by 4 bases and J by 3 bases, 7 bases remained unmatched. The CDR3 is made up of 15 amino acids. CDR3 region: CASSPPGLASYEQYF. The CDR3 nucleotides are TGCGCCAGCAGCCCGCCGGGACTAGCGAGCTACGAGCAGTACTTC.

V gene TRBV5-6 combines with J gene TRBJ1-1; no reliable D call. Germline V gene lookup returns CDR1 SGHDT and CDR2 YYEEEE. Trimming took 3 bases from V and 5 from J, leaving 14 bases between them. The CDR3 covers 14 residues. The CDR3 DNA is TGTGCCAGCAGCTGGCCCTCGTCAACAACTGAAGCTTTCTTT. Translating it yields CASSWPSSTTEAFF.